This is a list of T cell receptor beta chains from one sample in a study of T cells after posttransplantation cyclophosphamide. Some clones are missing from TCRdb's copy, which holds only in-frame ones; the method was immunoSEQ multiplex PCR. The sample lists some 49,000 clones, about 90% occurring once. Sequencing was carried out using PBMCs. These receptor sequences come from a woman aged 45-59 years in good health and a related stem cell transplant donor. Both conserved end residues are part of each CDR3. The D gene is left open where the match is weak. Expanded clones get a size class; other rows say once, few or many, or leave the size out.

>TRBV6-1|TRBJ2-5|NA|TRBD2
TGTGCCAGCAGTGGGTGGGGAGGGGAGACCCAGTACTTC
CASSGWGGETQYF
>TRBV25-1|TRBJ2-2|NA|TRBD2
TGTGCCAGCAGTGTACGAGGCGGCGGGGGTACCGGGGAGCTGTTTTTT
CASSVRGGGGTGELFF
>TRBV5-6|TRBJ1-1|NA|TRBD1
TGCGCCAGCAGGGAGGGGGACAGGGAAGCTTTCTTT
CASREGDREAFF
>TRBV13|TRBJ2-7|NA|NA
TGTGCCAGCAGCCGCGCTGTAGTTGCCCCCGTCGAGCAGTACTTC
CASSRAVVAPVEQYF
>TRBV19|TRBJ1-1|NA|NA
TGTGCCAGTTTCCCGCTCCTCTCCAGGTGGGCGATAACTGAAGCTTTCTTT
CASFPLLSRWAITEAFF
>TRBV6-1|TRBJ1-5|NA|TRBD1
TGTGCCGGCAGTGAAGCCAGGGGGAATGGCAATCAGCCCCAGCATTTT
CAGSEARGNGNQPQHF
>TRBV7-2|TRBJ2-2|NA|NA
TGTGCCAGCAGCTCCCCCACAGGCGCCACCGGGGAGCTGTTTTTT
CASSSPTGATGELFF
>TRBV5-1|TRBJ2-7|NA|NA
TGCGCCAGCAGCTGGGCCTTAAGCTCCTACGAGCAGTACTTC
CASSWALSSYEQYF
>TRBV7-6|TRBJ2-7|NA|TRBD2
TGTGCCAGCAGCTTAGGGGGATCTGGCGGGAGTCGTATGGGGGAGCAGTACTTC
CASSLGGSGGSRMGEQYF
>TRBV6-1|TRBJ2-1|NA|NA
TGTGCCAGCAGTGAATGGGGGACATCTATCAACAATGAGCAGTTCTTC
CASSEWGTSINNEQFF
>TRBV2|TRBJ2-7|NA|NA
TGTGCCAGCAGTGGCCCAGTCTACGAGCAGTACTTC
CASSGPVYEQYF
>TRBV6-1|TRBJ2-5|NA|NA
TGTGCCAGCAGTTTAGACGGGGGAAAGACCCAGTACTTC
CASSLDGGKTQYF
>TRBV9|TRBJ2-2|few|NA
TGTGCCAGCAGCGTGGACGCGACAGGTTCGAACACCGGGGAGCTGTTTTTT
CASSVDATGSNTGELFF
>TRBV7-2|TRBJ2-7|NA|TRBD2
TGTGCCAGCAGCTTATCGCTAGCGGGCTACGAGCAGTACTTC
CASSLSLAGYEQYF
>TRBV6-1|TRBJ1-2|NA|NA
TGTGCCAGCAGTTCGTCTTATGGCTACACCTTC
CASSSSYGYTF
>TRBV13|TRBJ1-6|NA|TRBD1
TGTGCCAGCAGCCCGGGGGACAGGGGGTCATTTTCACCCCTCCACTTT
CASSPGDRGSFSPLHF
>TRBV6-5|TRBJ1-2|NA|NA
TGTGCCAGCAGTTCCCCGGGTAGGAAGGATGGCTACACCTTC
CASSSPGRKDGYTF
>TRBV5-6|TRBJ1-4|NA|NA
TGTGCCAGCAGCTTGGCCGGCGGGGCGAATGAAAAACTGTTTTTT
CASSLAGGANEKLFF
>TRBV28|TRBJ2-7|NA|NA
TGTGCCAGCAGGGGCCTGAGGGGGGGTCCCTACGAGCAGTACTTC
CASRGLRGGPYEQYF
>TRBV13|TRBJ1-2|NA|NA
TGTGCCAGCAGCCCGCATGTCAGGGCGGTAAACTATGGCTACACCTTC
CASSPHVRAVNYGYTF
>TRBV5-6|TRBJ2-2|once|NA
TGTGCCAGCAGCTTTCTATCGAGCACCGGGGAGCTGTTTTTT
CASSFLSSTGELFF
>TRBV11-2|TRBJ2-2|NA|TRBD1
TGTGCCAGCAGCTCAGGGGACAGGCCCACCGGGGAGCTGTTTTTT
CASSSGDRPTGELFF
>TRBV18|TRBJ1-1|NA|NA
TGTGCCAGCTCACCACCTCGCGTAGCCATGAACACTGAAGCTTTCTTT
CASSPPRVAMNTEAFF
>TRBV19|TRBJ2-1|NA|TRBD1
TGTGCCAGTACGGACAGGGGGGCAGCGGGAGATGTGATTGGGAATGAGCAGTTCTTC
CASTDRGAAGDVIGNEQFF
>TRBV5-8|TRBJ1-5|NA|TRBD1
TGTGCCAGCAGCTGGGACAGGGGATGGTATCGCAATCAGCCCCAGCATTTT
CASSWDRGWYRNQPQHF
>TRBV11-2|TRBJ2-1|NA|NA
TGTGCCAGCACCTCGGGTTCCAATGAGCAGTTCTTC
CASTSGSNEQFF
>TRBV5-1|TRBJ2-7|NA|TRBD2
TGCGCCAGCAGCTTGGAGGGCGGGAGTTCTTACGAGCAGTACTTC
CASSLEGGSSYEQYF
>TRBV5-1|TRBJ1-3|NA|TRBD1
TGCGCCAGCAGCCAAAACACAGGGGCCGGAAACACCATATATTTT
CASSQNTGAGNTIYF
>TRBV5-4|TRBJ1-1|NA|TRBD1
TGTGCCAGCAGCTACCTCCCCGACAGGGAAGTTACTGAAGCTTTCTTT
CASSYLPDREVTEAFF
>TRBV9|TRBJ1-3|NA|NA
TGTGCCAGCAGCGTAGACTGGCAGGGTCGTCGAAACACCATATATTTT
CASSVDWQGRRNTIYF
>TRBV6-1|TRBJ2-7|NA|TRBD2
TGTGCCAGCCGTTCGGGACTAGCGGGAGCCGAGCAGTACTTC
CASRSGLAGAEQYF
>TRBV5-4|TRBJ2-3|NA|NA
TGTGCCAGCAGCTTGGGGAACACTAGGACAGATACGCAGTATTTT
CASSLGNTRTDTQYF
>TRBV5-4|TRBJ1-2|NA|TRBD1
TGTGCCAGCAGCCGGGACAGGGACTATGGCTACACCTTC
CASSRDRDYGYTF
>TRBV25-1|TRBJ1-2|NA|NA
TGTGCCAGCCGGGACACCTACTATGGCTACACCTTC
CASRDTYYGYTF
>TRBV6-5|TRBJ2-5|NA|TRBD2
TGTGCCAGCAGGGGAGGCGGGGGGGCTGGGGAGACCCAGTACTTC
CASRGGGGAGETQYF
>TRBV7-2|TRBJ1-4|NA|NA
TGTGCCAGCAGCGTCAGGGGCCGCGAAAAACTGTTTTTT
CASSVRGREKLFF
>TRBV4-1|TRBJ1-6|NA|NA
TGCGCCAGCAGCCAAGAAAGATTACAAAATTCACCCCTCCACTTT
CASSQERLQNSPLHF
>TRBV19|TRBJ1-6|NA|TRBD1
TGTGCCAGTAGTAACCCGGGGACAGGGGGCACCCTCCACTTT
CASSNPGTGGTLHF
>TRBV30|TRBJ2-2|NA|NA
TGTGCCTGGAGTGTCTTTCCAATCGAGAAGCTGTTTTTT
CAWSVFPIEKLFF
>TRBV7-9|TRBJ2-2|NA|TRBD2
TGTGCCAGCAGCTCGGGACTAGCGGGGATCGTACACACCGGGGAGCTGTTTTTT
CASSSGLAGIVHTGELFF
>TRBV5-1|TRBJ2-7|NA|TRBD2
TGCGCCAGCAGTCAGCGGGAGGTCCCCTACGAGCAGTACTTC
CASSQREVPYEQYF
>TRBV5-5|TRBJ2-7|NA|TRBD2
TGTGCCAGTACCTGGGGGAGGGTGACCGACTACGAGCAGTACTTC
CASTWGRVTDYEQYF
>TRBV11-2|TRBJ1-2|NA|NA
TGTGCCAGCAGCTTAGTAACAGGCAACTATGGCTACACCTTC
CASSLVTGNYGYTF
>TRBV19|TRBJ2-3|NA|NA
TGTGCCAGTAGCGGGTTCCGACCAGATACGCAGTATTTT
CASSGFRPDTQYF
>TRBV18|TRBJ1-5|NA|NA
TGTGCCAGCTCACCGAGGGACTATCAGCCCCAGCATTTT
CASSPRDYQPQHF
>TRBV16|TRBJ1-5|NA|NA
TGTGCCAGCAGCCAAGACTCGGGAAATCAGCCCCAGCATTTT
CASSQDSGNQPQHF
>TRBV4-2|TRBJ2-5|NA|TRBD1
TGTGCCAGCAGCCCGAGGACAGGCCATCGAGAGACCCAGTACTTC
CASSPRTGHRETQYF
>TRBV7-2|TRBJ1-1|NA|NA
TGTGCCAGCAGCTTAGACAGAAACGCTGAAGCTTTCTTT
CASSLDRNAEAFF
>TRBV7-9|TRBJ2-7|NA|TRBD2
TGTGCCAGCAGCTTGACTAGCGGCCCCTACGAGCAGTACTTC
CASSLTSGPYEQYF
>TRBV28|TRBJ1-5|NA|TRBD1
TGTGCCAGCAGCCCGCAGGGGGCGGAGCTTCAGCCCCAGCATTTT
CASSPQGAELQPQHF
>TRBV10-1|TRBJ2-1|NA|TRBD1
TGCGCCAGCACAGGACGTGGGACAGGGGAAAGCAATGAGCAGTTCTTC
CASTGRGTGESNEQFF
>TRBV5-4|TRBJ2-2|NA|NA
TGTGCCAGCAGCTTTAAGGGAGGTAGCACCGGGGAGCTGTTTTTT
CASSFKGGSTGELFF
>TRBV5-4|TRBJ1-3|once|NA
TGTGCCAGCAGCTTGGAGGGGGGGCACGGAAACACCATATATTTT
CASSLEGGHGNTIYF
>TRBV2|TRBJ2-4|NA|NA
TGTGCCAGCACTAGTGACTCAGGGGCTAGAGGGTCCAAAAACATTCAGTACTTC
CASTSDSGARGSKNIQYF
>TRBV19|TRBJ1-1|NA|NA
TGTGCCAGTAGGGCCGAGGGAGACACTGAAGCTTTCTTT
CASRAEGDTEAFF
>TRBV16|TRBJ1-3|NA|TRBD1
TGTGCCAGCAGCCAATTTTCCCCCGACAGGGGGCTTGGAAACACCATATATTTT
CASSQFSPDRGLGNTIYF
>TRBV10-1|TRBJ2-7|NA|NA
TGCGCCAGCAGTATGTCCGGCGAGCAGTACTTC
CASSMSGEQYF
>TRBV9|TRBJ2-5|NA|TRBD2
TGTGCCAGCAGCGTAGAGGGTAGCGGGGGTGGAGAGACCCAGTACTTC
CASSVEGSGGGETQYF
>TRBV19|TRBJ1-2|NA|NA
TGTGCCAGTACTCCGACGGGAACACATGGCTACACCTTC
CASTPTGTHGYTF